Listed below are T cell receptor beta chains from one sample, sequenced in a study of T cells in Graves' hyperthyroidism and ophthalmopathy. TCRdb redid the calling of the multiplex PCR reads with MiXCR, one entry per CDR3 protein. The data show 650,000 to 800,000 distinct CDR3 sequences, with roughly 46% seen just once and more than 7% held by the top ten. The source material was peripheral blood or thyroid tissue (not recorded which). Receptors originate from an adult man with Graves' disease, either hyperthyroidism or ophthalmopathy (not recorded which). Both conserved end residues are part of each CDR3. D genes are given only for firm matches. Part of the rows lack a size; the others show once, few, many or a class for expanded clones.

abundance | j_gene | v_gene | d_gene | CDR3nt | CDR3aa
few | TRBJ1-1 | TRBV7-6 | . | TGTGCCAGCAGCTTATTTTCCGGGACTAAAGGCGCTGAAGCTTTCTTT | CASSLFSGTKGAEAFF
. | TRBJ1-1 | TRBV29-1 | . | TGCAGCATCGACCCCAACACTGAAGCTTTCTTT | CSIDPNTEAFF
many | TRBJ1-6 | TRBV7-9 | . | TGTGCCAGCAGCCTAGGGGTTAATTCACCCCTCCACTTT | CASSLGVNSPLHF
once | TRBJ2-7 | TRBV7-9 | TRBD1 | TGTGCCAGTAGTCAAGACAGGGGGCGATCCTACGAGCAGTGCTTC | CASSQDRGRSYEQCF
few | TRBJ1-2 | TRBV9 | TRBD1 | TGTGCCAGCAGCGTCAGGGACAGGGCGAGGGGCTACACCTTC | CASSVRDRARGYTF
. | TRBJ2-7 | TRBV15 | TRBD1 | TGTGCCACCAGAGGGGACCGGGACAGGGGGGACTACGAGCAGTACTTC | CATRGDRDRGDYEQYF
. | TRBJ1-1 | TRBV12-3/TRBV12-4 | . | TGTGCCAGCAGTTTTGGGGGGCTGAAAGTGAACACTGAAGCTTTCTTT | CASSFGGLKVNTEAFF
. | TRBJ2-7 | TRBV10-3 | TRBD1 | TGTGCCATCAGTGAGGGAGTCGGGGACAGCACCTACGAGCAGTACTTC | CAISEGVGDSTYEQYF
. | TRBJ1-4 | TRBV12-3/TRBV12-4 | . | TGTGCCAGTCGAAGGTCAGGAGGGAATGAAAAACTGTTTTTT | CASRRSGGNEKLFF
. | TRBJ1-1 | TRBV2 | TRBD1 | TGTGCCAGCAGCTTAGGACAGGGGTATTCTGAAGCTTTCTTT | CASSLGQGYSEAFF
. | TRBJ2-5 | TRBV13 | TRBD2 | TGTGCCAGCTCCATGGGGGGGAACGTGGAGACCCAGTACTTC | CASSMGGNVETQYF
. | TRBJ1-2 | TRBV7-2 | . | TGTGCCAGCAGCAGACAGCAGGGAGTTAACTATGGCTACACCTTC | CASSRQQGVNYGYTF
many | TRBJ1-4 | TRBV29-1 | TRBD1 | TGCAGCGTTGAGGACAGGGAAAATGAAAAACTGTTTTTT | CSVEDRENEKLFF
many | TRBJ2-7 | TRBV20-1 | TRBD2 | TGCAGTGCCGGCGGACTAGCGGGAGACCCCGAGCAGTACTTC | CSAGGLAGDPEQYF
. | TRBJ1-1 | TRBV12-5 | . | TGTGCCAGCAGTGAACGGCGCCTACTCACTGAAGCTTTCTTT | CASSERRLLTEAFF
few | TRBJ1-1 | TRBV5-1 | . | TGCGCCAGCAGCTTGGCCGTTGCCCCCACTGAAGCTTTCTTT | CASSLAVAPTEAFF
few | TRBJ1-1 | TRBV7-3 | TRBD1 | TGTGCCAGCAGCCCGTCGACAGGGCGGAACACTGAAGCTTTCTTT | CASSPSTGRNTEAFF
. | TRBJ1-2 | TRBV7-8 | . | TGTGCCAGACCCCTCAGGCACTATGGCTACACCTTC | CARPLRHYGYTF
few | TRBJ1-6 | TRBV6-5 | . | TGTGCCAGCAGACTGGTTAATTCACCCCTCCACTTT | CASRLVNSPLHF
. | TRBJ1-5 | TRBV19 | . | TGTGCCAGTAGGGGGGGCCTTGGACAGCCCCAGCATTTT | CASRGGLGQPQHF
few | TRBJ1-1 | TRBV6-1 | . | TGTGCCAGCATCGACGGGGGATCTCCAAACACTGAAGCTTTCTTT | CASIDGGSPNTEAFF
. | TRBJ1-1 | TRBV7-9 | . | TGTGCCAGCAGCTTTGGCCCCTCTGAAGCTCTCTTT | CASSFGPSEALF
. | TRBJ1-1 | TRBV29-1 | . | TGCAGCTCCACGAACACCGGTGGGACTGAAGCTTTCTTT | CSSTNTGGTEAFF
many | TRBJ2-5 | TRBV7-6 | TRBD2 | TGTGCCAGCACCTTTAGCGGGGGAGAGACCCAGTACTTC | CASTFSGGETQYF
few | TRBJ1-4 | TRBV7-2 | . | TGTGCCAGCAGCCAAGGGGCGCTCGCAACTAATGAAAAACTGTTTTTT | CASSQGALATNEKLFF
. | TRBJ1-5 | TRBV29-1 | . | TGCAGCGTTCAGACTAGCAATCAGCCCCAGCATTTT | CSVQTSNQPQHF
many | TRBJ1-1 | TRBV20-1 | . | TGCAGTGCCAGGGACTTGAAAACTGAAGCTTTCTTT | CSARDLKTEAFF
. | TRBJ1-3 | TRBV7-3 | . | TGTGCCAGCAGCTCCTTAGCGGGACGTTTCATCTCTGGAAACACCATATATTTT | CASSSLAGRFISGNTIYF
few | TRBJ1-2 | TRBV6-5 | . | TGTGCCAGTGGACACTTAGCTAACTATGGCTACACCTTC | CASGHLANYGYTF
. | TRBJ1-1 | TRBV19 | . | TGTGCCAGTAGTATGTCGGTCAGGAACACTGAAGCTTTCTTT | CASSMSVRNTEAFF
few | TRBJ2-5 | TRBV7-9 | TRBD2 | TGTGCCAGCAGCTTCGCGGGGGGGGACCAAGAGACCCAGTACTTC | CASSFAGGDQETQYF
. | TRBJ1-2 | TRBV7-9 | . | TGTGCCAGCGGCACAACTATAATTAACTATGGCTACACCTTC | CASGTTIINYGYTF
once | TRBJ2-7 | TRBV12-3/TRBV12-4 | TRBD2 | TGTGCCAGCACCTACGCGGGAGAAGAGCAGTACTTC | CASTYAGEEQYF
. | TRBJ1-1 | TRBV25-1 | . | TGTGCCAGCAGTGAATATTGGACAATTCGAGACACTGAAGCTTTCTTT | CASSEYWTIRDTEAFF
. | TRBJ2-2 | TRBV7-2 | TRBD2 | TGTGCCAGCAGCCCCCAGAGCGGGAGGGCCACCGGGGAGCTGTTTTTT | CASSPQSGRATGELFF
. | TRBJ1-1 | TRBV20-1 | . | TGCAGTGCTAGACCCAGTCTGAACACTGAAGCTTTCTTT | CSARPSLNTEAFF